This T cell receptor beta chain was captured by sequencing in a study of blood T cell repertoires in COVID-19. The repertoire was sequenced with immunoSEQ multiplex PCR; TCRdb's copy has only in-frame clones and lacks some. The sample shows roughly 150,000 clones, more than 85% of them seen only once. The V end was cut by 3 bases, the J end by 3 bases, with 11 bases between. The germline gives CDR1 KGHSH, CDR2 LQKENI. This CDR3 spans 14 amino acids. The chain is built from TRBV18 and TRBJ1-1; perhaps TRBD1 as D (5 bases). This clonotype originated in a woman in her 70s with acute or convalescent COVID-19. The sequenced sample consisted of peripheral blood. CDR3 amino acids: CASSPRTQDTEAFF. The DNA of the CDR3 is TGTGCCAGCTCACCGAGGACACAAGACACTGAAGCTTTCTTT.